The 2 T cell receptor beta chains in this list originate from one sample, sequenced in a study of PD-1 blockade in classical Hodgkin lymphoma. TCRdb's copy holds only in-frame clones and misses some; the assay was immunoSEQ multiplex PCR. The table records tens of thousands of clones, roughly 73% of them present only once. Each of the patients experienced relapse following autologous stem cell transplantation, and their brentuximab vedotin exposure differed. Material: peripheral blood mononuclear cells (PBMCs), obtained before the second cycle of nivolumab. These receptors all come from a human donor with classical Hodgkin lymphoma.

The chain employs TRBV18 and TRBJ1-1; D is possibly TRBD1 (6 bases). Trimming shortened V by 3 bases and J by 1 base, and 12 bases separated the two germline ends. The CDR3 is made up of 15 amino acids. Germline V gene sequence: CDR1 KGHSH, CDR2 LQKENI. In nucleotides, the CDR3 is TGTGCCAGCTCACCCCTTGCCAGGGGGAACACTGAAGCTTTCTTT. As protein: CASSPLARGNTEAFF.

This chain links TRBV7-9 with TRBJ2-3; 9 bases are shared with TRBD2. The CDR3 is 16 residues long. The V segment lost 0 bases and the J segment 2 bases; nucleotides outside the gene matches: 3. Germline V CDR1 and CDR2: SEHNR, FQNEAQ (reference sequence). This CDR3 reads CASSLAGGRATDTQYF. CDR3 nucleotide sequence: TGTGCCAGCAGCTTAGCGGGCGGGAGGGCCACAGATACGCAGTATTTT. The entire variable domain, with the rest obtained from reference TRBV7-9 and TRBJ2-3, is as follows: DTGVSQNPRHKITKRGQNVTFRCDPISEHNRLYWYRQTLGQGPEFLTYFQNEAQLEKSRLLSDRFSAERPKGSFSTLEIQRTEQGDSAMYLCASSLAGGRATDTQYFGPGTRLTVL.